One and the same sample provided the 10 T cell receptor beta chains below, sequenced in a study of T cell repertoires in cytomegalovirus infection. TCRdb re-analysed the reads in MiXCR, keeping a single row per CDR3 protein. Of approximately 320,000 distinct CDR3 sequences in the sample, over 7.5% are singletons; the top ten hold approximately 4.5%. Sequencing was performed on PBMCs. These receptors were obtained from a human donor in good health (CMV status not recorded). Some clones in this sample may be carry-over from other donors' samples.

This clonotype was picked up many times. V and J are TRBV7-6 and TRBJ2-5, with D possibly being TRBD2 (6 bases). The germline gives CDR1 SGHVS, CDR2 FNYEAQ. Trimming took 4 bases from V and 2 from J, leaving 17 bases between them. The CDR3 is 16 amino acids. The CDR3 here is CASSSRGGDSQETQYF. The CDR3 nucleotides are TGTGCCAGCAGCTCAAGAGGTGGGGACTCTCAAGAGACCCAGTACTTC. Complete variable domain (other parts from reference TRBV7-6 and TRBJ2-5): GAGVSQSPRYKVTKRGQDVALRCDPISGHVSLYWYRQALGQGPEFLTYFNYEAQQDKSGLPNDRFSAERPEGSISTLTIQRTEQRDSAMYRCASSSRGGDSQETQYFGPGTRLLVL.

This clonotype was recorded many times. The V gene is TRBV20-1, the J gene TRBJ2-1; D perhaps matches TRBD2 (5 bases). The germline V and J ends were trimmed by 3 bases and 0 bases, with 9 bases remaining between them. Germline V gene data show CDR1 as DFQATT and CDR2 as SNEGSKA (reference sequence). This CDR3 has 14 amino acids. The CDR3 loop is CSARSGSSYNEQFF. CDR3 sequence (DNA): TGCAGTGCTAGGAGTGGGAGCTCCTACAATGAGCAGTTCTTC.

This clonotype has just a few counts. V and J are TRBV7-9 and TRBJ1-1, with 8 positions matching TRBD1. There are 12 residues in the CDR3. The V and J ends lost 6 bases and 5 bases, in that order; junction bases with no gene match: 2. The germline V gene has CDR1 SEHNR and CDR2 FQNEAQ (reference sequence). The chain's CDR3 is CASSRTGTEAFF. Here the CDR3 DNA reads TGTGCCAGCAGTCGGACAGGGACTGAAGCTTTCTTT.

CDR3 sequence reads: CASSPQGFAGELFF. CDR3 in DNA: TGTGCCAGCAGCCCGCAGGGGTTCGCCGGGGAGCTGTTTTTT. V usage is TRBV7-9 and J usage is TRBJ2-2; the D gene is possibly TRBD1 (6 bases). The V and J ends lost 5 bases and 6 bases respectively, with 13 bases between them. CDR1 is SEHNR, CDR2 FQNEAQ, per germline (reference sequence). The CDR3 runs 14 residues. Full variable domain (rest looked up from reference TRBV7-9 and TRBJ2-2): DTGVSQNPRHKITKRGQNVTFRCDPISEHNRLYWYRQTLGQGPEFLTYFQNEAQLEKSRLLSDRFSAERPKGSFSTLEIQRTEQGDSAMYLCASSPQGFAGELFFGEGSRLTVL.

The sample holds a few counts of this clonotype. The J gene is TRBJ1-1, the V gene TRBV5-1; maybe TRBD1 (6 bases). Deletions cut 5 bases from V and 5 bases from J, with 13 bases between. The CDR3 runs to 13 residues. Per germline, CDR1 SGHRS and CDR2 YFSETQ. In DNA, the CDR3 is TGCGCCAGCAGTTACTCAGGGGTGACTGAAGCTTTCTTT. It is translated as CASSYSGVTEAFF.

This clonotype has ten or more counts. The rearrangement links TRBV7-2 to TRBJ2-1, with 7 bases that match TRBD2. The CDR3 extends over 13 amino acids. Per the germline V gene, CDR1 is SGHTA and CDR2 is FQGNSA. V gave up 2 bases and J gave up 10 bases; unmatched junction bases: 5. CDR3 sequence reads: CASSLSREVEQFF. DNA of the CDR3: TGTGCCAGCAGCTTATCTCGGGAGGTAGAGCAGTTCTTC. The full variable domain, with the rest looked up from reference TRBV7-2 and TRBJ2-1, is GAGVSQSPSNKVTEKGKDVELRCDPISGHTALYWYRQSLGQGLEFLIYFQGNSAPDKSGLPSDRFSAERTGGSVSTLTIQRTQQEDSAVYLCASSLSREVEQFFGPGTRLTVL.

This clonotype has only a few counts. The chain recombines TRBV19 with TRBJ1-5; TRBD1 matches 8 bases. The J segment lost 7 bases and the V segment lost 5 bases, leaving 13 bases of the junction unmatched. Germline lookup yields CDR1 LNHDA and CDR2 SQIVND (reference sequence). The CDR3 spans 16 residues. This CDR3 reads CASSPPGTGLGQPQHF. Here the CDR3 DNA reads TGTGCCAGTAGTCCCCCCGGGACAGGCTTAGGACAGCCCCAGCATTTT.

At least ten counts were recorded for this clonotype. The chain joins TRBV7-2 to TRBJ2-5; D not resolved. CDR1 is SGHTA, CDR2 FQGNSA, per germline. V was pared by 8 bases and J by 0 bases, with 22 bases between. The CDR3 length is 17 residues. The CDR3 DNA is TGTGCCAGCGGGCAGTGGTTTCCATCACTGGACCAAGAGACCCAGTACTTC. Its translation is CASGQWFPSLDQETQYF.

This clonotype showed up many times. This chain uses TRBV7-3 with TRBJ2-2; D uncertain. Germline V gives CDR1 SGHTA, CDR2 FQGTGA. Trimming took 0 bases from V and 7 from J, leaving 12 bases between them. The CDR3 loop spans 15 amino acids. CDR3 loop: CASSLTPLENGELFF. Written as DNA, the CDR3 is TGTGCCAGCAGCTTAACCCCCTTGGAAAACGGGGAGCTGTTTTTT.

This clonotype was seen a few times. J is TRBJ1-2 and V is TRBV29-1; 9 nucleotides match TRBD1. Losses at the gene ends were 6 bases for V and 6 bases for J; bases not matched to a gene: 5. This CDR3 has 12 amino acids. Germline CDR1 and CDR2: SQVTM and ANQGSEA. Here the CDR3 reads CSVGRDRDGYTF. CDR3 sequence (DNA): TGCAGCGTCGGACGGGACAGGGATGGCTACACCTTC.